The sequence of this T cell receptor (beta chain) was determined in a study of CD8 T cells in ankylosing spondylitis. This clonotype was counted at least ten times. Its antigen is unidentified. Whole-study results and caveats: Disease-associated clones were reportedly significantly overrepresented in matched ankylosing spondylitis synovial fluid. As for the disease-linked clones, they showed a CD8+ phenotype and occurred at relatively low frequencies in peripheral blood. Within ankylosing spondylitis blood, a TCR beta motif made up of several highly homologous variants appeared to be characteristic.

Quantitative 5'-RACE with molecular barcodes was used to make the TCR beta libraries. TCRdb called the 5' RACE reads again in MiXCR, with one record for every CDR3 protein. This table has about 220,000 distinct CDR3 sequences, 6% to 8.5% appearing once. The source is a male donor with ankylosing spondylitis. Sequencing was performed on blood, either unsorted or a sorted T cell fraction (not recorded which).

DNA for the CDR3: TGTGCCAGCAGCCACCCACTACTGGAGAGCTCCTACAATGAGCAGTTCTTC. Translation gives CASSHPLLESSYNEQFF. This chain uses TRBV5-6 with TRBJ2-1; D remains unclear. This CDR3 has 17 residues. In germline, CDR1 is SGHDT, CDR2 YYEEEE. With 4 bases removed from V and 0 bases from J, the gap between germline ends came to 17 bases.